The rows below give T cell receptor beta chains drawn from one sample of a study of T cell responses to AZD1222 COVID-19 vaccine. The protocol was immunoSEQ multiplex PCR, while the TCRdb copy is restricted to in-frame clones and leaves out a portion. The sample has about 150,000 clones, around 90% seen once. This specimen was peripheral blood, taken on day 0 of AZD1222 vaccination. The receptors were sampled from an adult in good health. CDR3s include the opening cysteine and the closing phenylalanine or tryptophan. The D gene is left open where the match is weak. Expanded clones get a size class; other rows say once, few or many, or leave the size out.

J: TRBJ2-7
D: -
V: TRBV9
size: -
DNA: TGTGCCAGCAGCGTAGCTCCCCTTGGCGAGCAGTACTTC
CDR3: CASSVAPLGEQYF

J: TRBJ1-6
D: -
V: TRBV3-1/TRBV3-2
size: -
DNA: TGTGCCAGCAGCGACAGAATCCCAGGGCCCCTCCACTTT
CDR3: CASSDRIPGPLHF

J: TRBJ2-7
D: -
V: TRBV6-5
size: -
DNA: TGTGCCAGCAGTTACCCCTTAATCGGTGCCTACGAGCAGTACTTC
CDR3: CASSYPLIGAYEQYF

J: TRBJ1-5
D: TRBD1
V: TRBV6-6
size: -
DNA: TGTGCCAGCAGTCCCGGACAGGGGGACTATCAGCCCCAGCATTTT
CDR3: CASSPGQGDYQPQHF

J: TRBJ1-2
D: -
V: TRBV11-3
size: -
DNA: TGTGCCAGCAGCTTCGACAGCTATGGCTACACCTTC
CDR3: CASSFDSYGYTF

J: TRBJ1-1
D: -
V: TRBV11-1
size: -
DNA: TGTGCCAGCAGCTTAGGATGGGGCAGGGTGAAAGCTTTCTTT
CDR3: CASSLGWGRVKAFF

J: TRBJ2-5
D: -
V: TRBV11-1
size: -
DNA: TGTGCCAGCAGTTCACGTCTGGGAGAGACCCAGTACTTC
CDR3: CASSSRLGETQYF

J: TRBJ1-1
D: -
V: TRBV5-1
size: -
DNA: TGCGCCAGCAGCTTGCCCAGGGGAGGGACGAACACTGAAGCTTTCTTT
CDR3: CASSLPRGGTNTEAFF

J: TRBJ1-1
D: -
V: TRBV11-2
size: -
DNA: TGTGCCAGCAGCTTGGGGGGCACCACTGAAGCTTTCTTT
CDR3: CASSLGGTTEAFF

J: TRBJ2-5
D: -
V: TRBV15
size: once
DNA: TGTGCCACCAGCAGAGGGGCAGGGGCCCCGGAGACCCAGTACTTC
CDR3: CATSRGAGAPETQYF

J: TRBJ1-4
D: -
V: TRBV7-2
size: few
DNA: TGTGCCAGCAGCTTAGCGGGAGGGGGGTTCGGTGAAAAACTGTTTTTT
CDR3: CASSLAGGGFGEKLFF

J: TRBJ1-1
D: TRBD1
V: TRBV28
size: -
DNA: TGTGCCAGCAGTACCCAGGGGGGGGTCACTGAAGCTTTCTTT
CDR3: CASSTQGGVTEAFF

J: TRBJ1-6
D: -
V: TRBV19
size: -
DNA: TGTGCCAGTAGTAGTCAGGGGATCCGACTTTATAATTCACCCCTCCACTTT
CDR3: CASSSQGIRLYNSPLHF

J: TRBJ1-1
D: -
V: TRBV6-2/TRBV6-3
size: -
DNA: TGTGCCAGCAGTTACCTGGACGGATACACTGAAGCTTTCTTT
CDR3: CASSYLDGYTEAFF

J: TRBJ2-4
D: -
V: TRBV11-3
size: -
DNA: TGTGCCAGCAGCTTAGATGCCGAATTAAACATTCAGTACTTC
CDR3: CASSLDAELNIQYF

J: TRBJ2-5
D: -
V: TRBV7-3
size: -
DNA: TGTGCCAGCAGCTTAACGGGCCAGACCCAGTACTTC
CDR3: CASSLTGQTQYF

J: TRBJ2-1
D: TRBD1
V: TRBV5-1
size: -
DNA: TGCGCCAGCAGCAACCCGGGACAGAATTACAATGAGCAGTTCTTC
CDR3: CASSNPGQNYNEQFF

J: TRBJ1-1
D: -
V: TRBV11-2
size: -
DNA: TGTGCCAGCAGCCCGGCCGGGGGAGAAACTGAAGCTTTCTTT
CDR3: CASSPAGGETEAFF

J: TRBJ1-5
D: -
V: TRBV12-5
size: -
DNA: TGTGCTAGTGGGCTGGCCGTCTATGGGGTTGAGGGGTCCTATAGCAATCAGCCCCAGCATTTT
CDR3: CASGLAVYGVEGSYSNQPQHF

J: TRBJ2-5
D: -
V: TRBV11-1
size: -
DNA: TGTGCCAGCAGCTTAGCGCGCCATTCGGGGACCCAGTACTTC
CDR3: CASSLARHSGTQYF

J: TRBJ1-1
D: -
V: TRBV6-1
size: -
DNA: TGTGCCAGCAGTGAAGGAACTCGGAACACTGAAGCTTTCTTT
CDR3: CASSEGTRNTEAFF

J: TRBJ2-5
D: -
V: TRBV19
size: -
DNA: TGTGCCAGTAGTATCGGAGGCACAGAGAAGGAGACCCAGTACTTC
CDR3: CASSIGGTEKETQYF

J: TRBJ2-1
D: -
V: TRBV13
size: few
DNA: TGTGCCAGCAGCCCGAGGGGGGGTGAGCAGTTCTTC
CDR3: CASSPRGGEQFF

J: TRBJ1-4
D: -
V: TRBV5-1
size: -
DNA: TGCGCCAGCAGCTTGGAGGGTCTCAATGAAAAACTGTTTTTT
CDR3: CASSLEGLNEKLFF

J: TRBJ1-3
D: TRBD1
V: TRBV6-5
size: -
DNA: TGTGCCAGCAGTTCCGACAGGGCGTGGGGAAACACCATATATTTT
CDR3: CASSSDRAWGNTIYF

J: TRBJ1-6
D: -
V: TRBV6-1
size: -
DNA: TGTGCCAGCAGTGAATGGAATTCACCCCTCCACTTT
CDR3: CASSEWNSPLHF

J: TRBJ2-3
D: -
V: TRBV9
size: -
DNA: TGTGCCAGCAGCGTAGCGGTTAGCGGTAGCACAGATACGCAGTATTTT
CDR3: CASSVAVSGSTDTQYF

J: TRBJ2-2
D: -
V: TRBV9
size: -
DNA: TGTGCCAGCAGCGTAGGAGGAGGCGCCGGGGAGCTGTTTTTT
CDR3: CASSVGGGAGELFF

J: TRBJ2-7
D: TRBD1
V: TRBV9
size: -
DNA: TGTGCCAGCAGCGTAGGGACAGGAGCCTACGAGCAGTACTTC
CDR3: CASSVGTGAYEQYF

J: TRBJ1-1
D: -
V: TRBV27
size: -
DNA: TGTGCCAGCAGGCTCCGGGACACGACCGAAGCTTTCTTT
CDR3: CASRLRDTTEAFF

J: TRBJ2-1
D: -
V: TRBV20-1
size: -
DNA: TGCAGTGCCAACTTCGGGACGCAGTTCTTC
CDR3: CSANFGTQFF

J: TRBJ2-5
D: -
V: TRBV5-1
size: -
DNA: TGCGCCAGCAGCGGGATGGAGGTGGGTCGAGAGACCCAGTACTTC
CDR3: CASSGMEVGRETQYF

J: TRBJ1-2
D: TRBD1
V: TRBV28
size: -
DNA: TGTGCCAGCAGACCCGCCGGGACAGGGGCTATCAGTGGCTACACCTTC
CDR3: CASRPAGTGAISGYTF

J: TRBJ1-2
D: -
V: TRBV4-3
size: -
DNA: TGCGCCAGCAGCCAAGGGACAGACTACACCTTC
CDR3: CASSQGTDYTF

J: TRBJ1-6
D: -
V: TRBV19
size: -
DNA: TGTGCCAGTATCTCCACCGAGGCCCACTATAATTCACCCCTCCACTTT
CDR3: CASISTEAHYNSPLHF

J: TRBJ2-5
D: -
V: TRBV3-1/TRBV3-2
size: once
DNA: TGTGCCAGCAGCCAACCGGTGCTCGAGACCCAGTACTTC
CDR3: CASSQPVLETQYF

J: TRBJ2-7
D: TRBD2
V: TRBV2
size: -
DNA: TGTGCCAGCAGTAATGCCCTAGCGGGAAACGAGCAGTACTTC
CDR3: CASSNALAGNEQYF

J: TRBJ2-1
D: -
V: TRBV9
size: -
DNA: TGTGCCAGCAGCTCCACCCGACAGACCAATGAGCAGTTCTTC
CDR3: CASSSTRQTNEQFF

J: TRBJ2-3
D: -
V: TRBV5-4
size: -
DNA: TGTGCCAGCAGCCCCTTCGTTCCCATAAGCGGGGATACGCAGTATTTT
CDR3: CASSPFVPISGDTQYF

J: TRBJ2-3
D: TRBD2
V: TRBV9
size: -
DNA: TGTGCCAGCGGCGGACTAGCGCGCACAGATACGCAGTATTTT
CDR3: CASGGLARTDTQYF

J: TRBJ1-1
D: -
V: TRBV9
size: -
DNA: TGTGCCAGCAGCGTAGCGGGGAACACTGAAGCTTTCTTT
CDR3: CASSVAGNTEAFF

J: TRBJ2-1
D: -
V: TRBV6-1
size: -
DNA: TGTGCCAGCAGCTGGGACTCCTACAATGAGCAGTTCTTC
CDR3: CASSWDSYNEQFF

J: TRBJ1-5
D: -
V: TRBV30
size: few
DNA: TGTGCCATCTCCGGAGGGGGGCGTCAGCCCCAGCATTTT
CDR3: CAISGGGRQPQHF

J: TRBJ2-2
D: -
V: TRBV5-1
size: once
DNA: TGCGCCAGCAGCTTGAGGCCAGGATTGAACACCGGGGAGCTGTTTTTT
CDR3: CASSLRPGLNTGELFF

J: TRBJ2-2
D: -
V: TRBV27
size: -
DNA: TGTGCCAGCGGCCAGATTGACACCGGGGAGCTGTTTTTT
CDR3: CASGQIDTGELFF